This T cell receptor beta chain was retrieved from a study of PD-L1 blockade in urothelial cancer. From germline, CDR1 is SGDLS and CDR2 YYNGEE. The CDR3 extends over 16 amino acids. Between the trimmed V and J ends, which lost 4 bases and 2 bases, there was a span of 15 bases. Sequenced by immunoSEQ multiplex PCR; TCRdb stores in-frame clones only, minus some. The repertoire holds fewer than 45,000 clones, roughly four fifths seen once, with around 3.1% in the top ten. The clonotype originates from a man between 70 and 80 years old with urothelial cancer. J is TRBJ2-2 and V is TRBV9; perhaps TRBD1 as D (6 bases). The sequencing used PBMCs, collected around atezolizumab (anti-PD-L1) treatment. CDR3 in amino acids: CASSTHTGSNTGELFF. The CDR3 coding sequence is TGTGCCAGCAGCACCCACACAGGGTCTAACACCGGGGAGCTGTTTTTT.